One and the same sample provided the 27 T cell receptor beta chains below, sequenced in a study of cytomegalovirus exposure and HLA in healthy donors. Assay: immunoSEQ multiplex PCR; the TCRdb copy retains only in-frame clones and omits some. The table lists around 56,000 clones, roughly 89% of them singletons, with around 14% in the top ten. Sequenced sample: PBMCs. The receptor set was obtained from a woman under 30 in good health and CMV-seronegative.

V is TRBV7-9 and J is TRBJ1-4, with a possible D match to TRBD1 (5 bases). Trimming removed 7 bases at V and 8 bases at J, with 17 bases between. Germline V gene data show CDR1 as SEHNR and CDR2 as FQNEAQ (reference sequence). This CDR3 contains 14 residues. For the CDR3, the DNA is TGTGCCAGCACGGAGGGCAGAGGGGCAGAAAAACTGTTTTTT. Its protein product is CASTEGRGAEKLFF.

This clone was seen only once. This chain connects TRBV5-1 to TRBJ2-2, with a possible D match to TRBD1 (6 bases). The V end lost 0 bases, the J end lost 4 bases, and 7 bases lay between the germline ends. The CDR3 covers 14 residues. In germline, CDR1 is SGHRS, CDR2 YFSETQ. CDR3 protein: CASSLAQGTGELFF. The CDR3 nucleotides are TGCGCCAGCAGCTTGGCACAGGGCACCGGGGAGCTGTTTTTT.

The V call is TRBV5-1, the J call TRBJ2-3; D possibly corresponds to TRBD1 (6 bases). The V gene lost 1 base and the J gene lost 4 bases, with 22 bases spanning the gap. This CDR3 contains 18 residues. Germline V CDR1 and CDR2: SGHRS, YFSETQ. The CDR3 nucleotides read TGCGCCAGCAGCTTGAAGGGGCCAGGGGCCGTTTCACCAGATACGCAGTATTTT. Translating it yields CASSLKGPGAVSPDTQYF.

The chain combines TRBV6-1 with TRBJ2-5; no clear D gene. The CDR3 length is 12 residues. Germline CDR1 is MNHNS and CDR2 is SASEGT. With 1 base removed from V and 6 bases from J, the gap between germline ends came to 6 bases. This CDR3 reads CASSEGAKTQYF. CDR3 in DNA: TGTGCCAGCAGTGAAGGAGCGAAGACCCAGTACTTC.

In DNA form, the CDR3 reads TGTGCCAGCAGCTTAAGGGGAGGGGCGGCCTACGAGCAGTACTTC. Its translation: CASSLRGGAAYEQYF. This chain joins TRBV7-3 and TRBJ2-7, with TRBD2 matching 7 bases. The CDR3 contains 15 residues. Germline CDR1 and CDR2: SGHTA and FQGTGA. The ends lost 1 base at V and 2 bases at J; junction bases unmatched: 5.

The CDR3 loop is CASSSQQYF. The CDR3 DNA reads TGTGCCAGCAGCTCCCAGCAGTATTTT. This chain joins TRBV7-9 and TRBJ2-3; no clear D gene. Trimming took off 4 bases at V and 11 bases at J, with 4 bases between the two ends. The CDR3 is 9 residues long. Germline V lookup: CDR1 SEHNR, CDR2 FQNEAQ (reference sequence).

In this sample, this clone turned up once. The rearrangement uses TRBV10-3 and TRBJ2-2; TRBD2 matches at 7 bases. V lost 8 bases, J lost 5 bases, and 8 bases stayed unmatched. This CDR3 is 14 amino acids long. Germline V gene data show CDR1 as ENHRY and CDR2 as SYGVKD. The CDR3 spells CAIDRGRGTGELFF. The CDR3, as DNA: TGTGCCATCGATCGGGGGAGGGGTACCGGGGAGCTGTTTTTT.

The chain employs TRBV19 and TRBJ1-2; possibly TRBD1 for D (5 bases). The CDR3 has 15 amino acids. V was pared by 7 bases and J by 4 bases, with 19 bases between. CDR1 and CDR2 from the germline V gene are LNHDA and SQIVND (reference sequence). The CDR3 DNA reads as TGTGCCAGTACCGACGAGGCTAAGGGGCCCTATGGCTACACCTTC. It is translated as CASTDEAKGPYGYTF.

The V gene is TRBV19, the J gene TRBJ1-5, with D perhaps matching TRBD1 (5 bases). From germline, CDR1 is LNHDA and CDR2 SQIVND (reference sequence). Trimming took off 6 bases at V and 3 bases at J, with 12 bases between the two ends. The CDR3 totals 14 residues. CDR3 loop: CASRGQGLNQPQHF. CDR3 bases: TGTGCCAGTAGAGGGCAGGGCCTCAATCAGCCCCAGCATTTT.

The chain carries TRBV5-6 and TRBJ1-5; 8 positions agree with TRBD1. V gave up 4 bases and J gave up 8 bases; unmatched junction bases: 8. Germline CDR1 reads SGHDT; CDR2 reads YYEEEE. CDR3 length: 14 residues. This chain's CDR3 is CASSASDRAEPQHF. The CDR3 nucleotides are TGTGCCAGCAGCGCATCGGACAGGGCGGAGCCCCAGCATTTT.

The genes are TRBV6-5 and TRBJ2-7; TRBD1 agrees at 7 bases. Germline values: CDR1 MNHEY, CDR2 SVGAGI. V was pared by 7 bases and J by 0 bases, with 9 bases of the junction left unmatched. This CDR3 region has 15 residues. The CDR3 protein is CASTRAWDSSYEQYF. DNA of the CDR3: TGTGCCAGCACCCGAGCCTGGGACAGCTCCTACGAGCAGTACTTC.

Worth noting for this clone: An end of the junction differs from the germline gene, which may be a read error. J is TRBJ2-7 and V is TRBV5-1; weak D call: TRBD1 (6 bases). CDR1 is SGHRS and CDR2 is YFSETQ in the germline V gene. This CDR3 has 12 residues. CDR3 coding DNA: TGCGCCAGCAGCCCGATGGGGGACAAGGCGTCTTTC. Its protein product is CASSPMGDKASF.

This chain links TRBV13 with TRBJ2-7, with TRBD2 as a possible D gene (6 bases). The germline gives CDR1 PRHDT, CDR2 FYEKMQ (reference sequence). This CDR3 region has 13 residues. V lost 4 bases to trimming and J lost 1 base, with 8 bases between them. The CDR3 nucleotides are TGTGCCAGCAGCTCCGGAGGGTCCTACGAGCAGTACTTC. Translating it yields CASSSGGSYEQYF.

This rearrangement joins TRBV5-1 to TRBJ2-5; 8 bases map to TRBD2. The junction had 7 bases not matched to a gene; V was cut back by 5 bases and J by 1 base. Germline V gene lookup returns CDR1 SGHRS and CDR2 YFSETQ. The CDR3 length is 15 residues. CDR3 bases: TGCGCCAGCAGTTCCCTAGCGGGTCTCCAAGAGACCCAGTACTTC. It codes for CASSSLAGLQETQYF.

This clone has more than one count but fewer than ten. The rearrangement uses TRBV5-1 and TRBJ1-2; 9 bases are shared with TRBD1. The CDR3 is 17 residues long. V lost 3 bases, J lost 4 bases, and 13 bases stayed unmatched. Germline V gene lookup returns CDR1 SGHRS and CDR2 YFSETQ. The DNA of the CDR3 is TGCGCCAGCAGCTCGCGACCGGGACAGGGAGGGGTCTATGGCTACACCTTC. Residues: CASSSRPGQGGVYGYTF.

This clone appeared a single time. The chain employs TRBV10-3 and TRBJ2-7, with 15 bases fitting TRBD2. Germline assignment: CDR1 ENHRY and CDR2 SYGVKD. V shed 2 bases and J 6 bases; nucleotides not matched to a gene: 8. The CDR3 contains 17 residues. The CDR3 region is CAISEPGLAGGLGEQYF. DNA for the CDR3: TGTGCCATCAGTGAGCCGGGACTAGCGGGAGGCTTGGGCGAGCAGTACTTC.

This clone was detected once. The V and J genes are TRBV20-1 and TRBJ2-5; TRBD2 is a possible D gene (5 bases). V dropped 2 bases and J dropped 11 bases, with 9 bases sitting between them. The germline V gene has CDR1 DFQATT and CDR2 SNEGSKA (reference sequence). CDR3 size: 10 residues. The CDR3 is CSARRGPQYF. The CDR3 DNA follows: TGCAGTGCTAGACGGGGTCCGCAGTACTTC.

The rearrangement links TRBV2 to TRBJ2-4, with D perhaps matching TRBD1 (5 bases). From germline, CDR1 is SNHLY and CDR2 FYNNEI. V dropped 4 bases and J dropped 3 bases, with 13 bases sitting between them. The CDR3 consists of 15 residues. The CDR3 DNA is TGTGCCAGCAGTGGGGGCGTATTAGGCAAAAACATTCAGTACTTC. This encodes CASSGGVLGKNIQYF.

This clone was seen only once. The rearrangement joins TRBV6-6 to TRBJ1-5; 10 nucleotides match TRBD1. The V and J ends lost 4 bases and 5 bases, in that order; junction bases with no gene match: 5. The germline V gene encodes CDR1 MNHNY and CDR2 SVGAGI (reference sequence). This CDR3 comprises 15 residues. CDR3 in DNA: TGTGCCAGCAGTTTCCCTGGACAGGGGGATCAGCCCCAGCATTTT. Amino acid sequence: CASSFPGQGDQPQHF.

This chain joins TRBV2 and TRBJ1-5, with 8 bases identical to TRBD1. In germline, CDR1 is SNHLY, CDR2 FYNNEI. The CDR3 is 15 amino acids. Trimming took 8 bases from V and 1 from J; bases not matched to a gene: 7. This CDR3 reads CASLPRTGSNQPQHF. The CDR3, as DNA: TGTGCCAGCCTACCCCGGACAGGGAGCAATCAGCCCCAGCATTTT. Full variable domain (rest looked up from reference TRBV2 and TRBJ1-5): EPEVTQTPSHQVTQMGQEVILRCVPISNHLYFYWYRQILGQKVEFLVSFYNNEISEKSEIFDDQFSVERPDGSNFTLKIRSTKLEDSAMYFCASLPRTGSNQPQHFGDGTRLSIL.

This chain connects TRBV27 to TRBJ2-2; tentative D call: TRBD1 (5 bases). Trimming took off 6 bases at V and 8 bases at J, with 7 bases between the two ends. CDR1 and CDR2 (germline): MNHEY, SMNVEV (reference sequence). This CDR3 has 11 amino acids. The CDR3 here is CASRPGGELFF. The CDR3 DNA sequence: TGTGCCAGCAGGCCAGGGGGGGAGCTGTTTTTT.

This chain connects TRBV6-1 to TRBJ1-1; tentative D call: TRBD1 (6 bases). V lost 6 bases and J lost 3, with 17 bases in between. This CDR3 has 15 residues. CDR1 and CDR2 (germline): MNHNS, SASEGT. The CDR3 reads CASRKNRARDTEAFF. The CDR3 nucleotides are TGTGCCAGCAGGAAAAACAGGGCCCGGGACACTGAAGCTTTCTTT.

J is TRBJ2-5 and V is TRBV7-9; 9 nucleotides match TRBD1. The V gene end was trimmed by 5 bases and the J gene end by 2 bases; junction bases not matched to a gene: 6. The CDR3 is made up of 15 amino acids. Looked up from germline, CDR1 is SEHNR and CDR2 is FQNEAQ (reference sequence). The CDR3 protein is CASSPPTGGQETQYF. The CDR3 nucleotides are TGTGCCAGCAGCCCACCGACAGGGGGGCAAGAGACCCAGTACTTC.

V gene TRBV29-1 combines with J gene TRBJ2-1, with D unresolved. CDR3 length equals 11 residues. The V end lost 5 bases, the J end lost 10 bases, and 12 bases lay between the germline ends. CDR1 and CDR2 (germline): SQVTM, ANQGSEA. For the CDR3, the DNA is TGCAGCGTTAACCAGCGTGGCGAGCAGTTCTTC. It yields the protein CSVNQRGEQFF.

The rearrangement links TRBV5-1 to TRBJ2-3; TRBD2 matches 11 bases. Germline V gene data show CDR1 as SGHRS and CDR2 as YFSETQ. V gave up 4 bases and J gave up 2 bases; unmatched junction bases: 6. The CDR3 covers 16 residues. The CDR3 sequence: CASSPLAGGNTDTQYF. DNA of the CDR3: TGCGCCAGCAGCCCTTTAGCGGGAGGGAACACAGATACGCAGTATTTT.

The chain links TRBV4-1 to TRBJ2-7; 8 nucleotides line up with TRBD2. Germline V gives CDR1 MGHRA, CDR2 YSYEKL. The CDR3 is 15 amino acids. After removal of 4 bases from V and 1 base from J, the junction contained 6 bases not matched to a gene. Here the CDR3 reads CASSLGTGGSYEQYF. The CDR3 DNA sequence: TGCGCCAGCAGCCTGGGCACGGGGGGGTCCTACGAGCAGTACTTC.

This clone is a singleton in its sample. The V and J genes are TRBV13 and TRBJ2-3; 10 nucleotides align to TRBD1. The CDR3 runs 16 residues. Germline CDR1 is PRHDT and CDR2 is FYEKMQ (reference sequence). V lost 2 bases and J lost 0; bases outside the gene matches: 2. In DNA form, the CDR3 reads TGTGCCAGCAGCTTAAGGACAGGGGGTAGCACAGATACGCAGTATTTT. Protein: CASSLRTGGSTDTQYF.